This passage covers 20 T cell receptor beta chains from one sample sequenced in a study of OX40 agonist ivuxolimab in advanced cancers. Measured with immunoSEQ multiplex PCR; TCRdb has only the in-frame clones, and not every one. Of some 83,000 clones in the sample, approximately 86% were seen once. The sample consisted of CD4+ or CD8+ T cells sorted from blood, taken in a trial of the OX40 agonist ivuxolimab. The receptors were gathered from an adult with an advanced solid tumor such as melanoma, head and neck, liver or kidney cancer.

The genes are TRBV6-5 and TRBJ1-1; TRBD1 might be the D (5 bases). Germline values: CDR1 MNHEY, CDR2 SVGAGI. V was pared by 7 bases and J by 3 bases, with 15 bases between. The CDR3 is made up of 14 amino acids. CDR3 in DNA: TGTGCCAGCACCCTAGAGGGGACCTACACTGAAGCTTTCTTT. Its protein product is CASTLEGTYTEAFF.

The V and J genes are TRBV5-8 and TRBJ1-3; TRBD1 is a possible D gene (5 bases). Per the germline V gene, CDR1 is SGHTS and CDR2 is YDEGEE. Trimming cost V 3 bases and J 0 bases, with 13 bases left between them. CDR3 length: 16 residues. The CDR3, as DNA: TGTGCCAGCAGCTCGAGGGGCAGCGGCTCTGGAAACACCATATATTTT. It translates to CASSSRGSGSGNTIYF.

This clone came up once. The chain joins TRBV6-5 to TRBJ2-3; D is perhaps TRBD2 (5 bases). The CDR3 runs 12 residues. The V end was cut by 4 bases, the J end by 7 bases, with 9 bases between. The germline gives CDR1 MNHEY, CDR2 SVGAGI. The CDR3 spells CASSSGENTQYF. As DNA, the CDR3 is TGTGCCAGCAGTTCCGGGGAGAATACGCAGTATTTT.

The V gene is TRBV5-4, the J gene TRBJ2-1, with unresolved D. This CDR3 is built from 12 residues. The ends were cut back, 1 base at V and 6 bases at J, with 5 bases in the middle. Per the germline V gene, CDR1 is SGHNT and CDR2 is YYREEE (reference sequence). Here the CDR3 reads CASSLPGNEQFF. The CDR3 nucleotides are TGTGCCAGCAGCTTGCCGGGCAATGAGCAGTTCTTC.

This CDR3 is CASTKGRIDTIYF. The CDR3 nucleotides are TGTGCCAGCACCAAAGGGAGGATAGACACCATATATTTT. The J gene is TRBJ1-3, the V gene TRBV6-6; D unresolved. The CDR3 has 13 amino acids. Trimming removed 7 bases at V and 8 bases at J, with 15 bases between. The V gene's germline CDR1 is MNHNY and CDR2 SVGAGI (reference sequence).

The chain combines TRBV5-1 with TRBJ2-1, with 13 bases lining up with TRBD2. Unmatched junction bases numbered 3, after V lost 3 bases and J lost 6 bases. CDR1 and CDR2 from the germline V gene are SGHRS and YFSETQ. The CDR3 totals 15 residues. This CDR3 reads CASSWTSGSLNEQFF. CDR3 bases: TGCGCCAGCAGCTGGACTAGCGGGAGTCTCAATGAGCAGTTCTTC.

The V call is TRBV7-6, the J call TRBJ2-2; no clear D gene. Germline V lookup: CDR1 SGHVS, CDR2 FNYEAQ. With 5 bases removed from V and 6 bases from J, the gap between germline ends came to 13 bases. The length of the CDR3 is 14 residues. Here the CDR3 reads CASSPGARAGELFF. CDR3 nucleotides: TGTGCCAGCAGCCCCGGCGCAAGGGCCGGGGAGCTGTTTTTT.

The rearrangement joins TRBV27 to TRBJ1-6, with a weak D call TRBD1 (5 bases). V lost 6 bases and J 7 bases, leaving 16 bases between the germline ends. The germline V gene has CDR1 MNHEY and CDR2 SMNVEV (reference sequence). This CDR3 has 15 residues. DNA for the CDR3: TGTGCCAGCAGCGCCGGGACGCAGGTGAATTCACCCCTCCACTTT. Its protein product is CASSAGTQVNSPLHF.

The V gene is TRBV5-5, the J gene TRBJ1-4, with 9 positions matching TRBD1. The CDR3 runs 14 residues. CDR1 and CDR2 from the germline V gene are SGHKS and YYEKEE (reference sequence). Unmatched junction bases numbered 6, after V lost 4 bases and J lost 8 bases. The CDR3 sequence: CASSLQGAEEKLFF. CDR3 sequence (DNA): TGTGCCAGCAGCCTACAGGGGGCGGAAGAAAAACTGTTTTTT.

CDR3 loop: CASVKGAYEQYF. The CDR3 coding sequence is TGTGCCAGCGTGAAGGGGGCCTACGAGCAGTACTTC. The chain combines TRBV2 with TRBJ2-7; TRBD1 is a possible D gene (6 bases). Per the germline V gene, CDR1 is SNHLY and CDR2 is FYNNEI. The CDR3 has 12 residues. With 8 bases removed from V and 2 bases from J, the gap between germline ends came to 10 bases. The full variable domain, rest sourced from reference TRBV2 and TRBJ2-7, is EPEVTQTPSHQVTQMGQEVILRCVPISNHLYFYWYRQILGQKVEFLVSFYNNEISEKSEIFDDQFSVERPDGSNFTLKIRSTKLEDSAMYFCASVKGAYEQYFGPGTRLTVT.

V gene TRBV6-1 combines with J gene TRBJ2-7, with 7 bases fitting TRBD1. The CDR3 is 13 residues long. The J segment lost 1 base and the V segment lost 6 bases, leaving 3 bases of the junction unmatched. Germline CDR1 reads MNHNS; CDR2 reads SASEGT. The CDR3 coding sequence is TGTGCCAGCAGCCTGGGACAGTCCTACGAGCAGTACTTC. Its protein is CASSLGQSYEQYF.

This chain uses TRBV6-1 with TRBJ1-5, with 7 bases identical to TRBD1. Germline CDR1 reads MNHNS; CDR2 reads SASEGT. Trimming cost V 6 bases and J 7 bases; bases outside gene matches: 12. CDR3 length: 15 amino acids. The CDR3 nucleotides are TGTGCCAGCAGCCCCCTTACAGGGGTAGGACAGCCCCAGCATTTT. Protein sequence: CASSPLTGVGQPQHF.

V is TRBV10-3 and J is TRBJ1-1; no firm D call. Germline V lookup: CDR1 ENHRY, CDR2 SYGVKD. V was cut by 7 bases and J by 0 bases, with 9 bases left in between. There are 13 residues in the CDR3. CDR3 DNA sequence: TGTGCCATCAAACCGAACATGAACACTGAAGCTTTCTTT. Translation gives CAIKPNMNTEAFF.

The chain recombines TRBV18 with TRBJ2-3; maybe TRBD2 (6 bases). CDR1 is KGHSH and CDR2 is LQKENI in the germline V gene. The CDR3 has 15 residues. The V and J ends lost 6 bases and 8 bases respectively, with 21 bases between them. CDR3 DNA: TGTGCCAGCTCTCGCGAGAGGGACCTGGGGGGTACGCAGTATTTT. Encoded protein: CASSRERDLGGTQYF.

This chain links TRBV7-9 with TRBJ1-1; D is perhaps TRBD1 (6 bases). CDR1 is SEHNR, CDR2 FQNEAQ, per germline (reference sequence). Trimming left V 5 bases short and J 10 bases short, with 20 bases between. The length of the CDR3 is 14 residues. The CDR3 reads CASSDRGGAIGAFF. In DNA, the CDR3 is TGTGCCAGCAGCGACAGAGGGGGGGCAATAGGAGCTTTCTTT. The variable domain in full, with the rest retrieved from reference TRBV7-9 and TRBJ1-1, is DTGVSQNPRHKITKRGQNVTFRCDPISEHNRLYWYRQTLGQGPEFLTYFQNEAQLEKSRLLSDRFSAERPKGSFSTLEIQRTEQGDSAMYLCASSDRGGAIGAFFGQGTRLTVV.

The chain couples TRBV28 to TRBJ2-7, with D possibly called TRBD1 or TRBD2 (6 bases each). Germline assignment: CDR1 MDHEN and CDR2 SYDVKM. The ends were cut back, 5 bases at V and 2 bases at J, with 13 bases in the middle. This CDR3 comprises 14 residues. Here the CDR3 DNA reads TGTGCCAGCAGTCAAGGGGGACTTCCCTACGAGCAGTACTTC. Translation: CASSQGGLPYEQYF.

This clone showed up just once. The rearrangement joins TRBV19 to TRBJ1-2; weak D call: TRBD1 (6 bases). Looked up from germline, CDR1 is LNHDA and CDR2 is SQIVND (reference sequence). The CDR3 extends over 14 amino acids. Trimming stripped 7 bases from V and 4 bases from J, with 16 bases between. In DNA form, the CDR3 reads TGTGCCAGTATCCCGCGGGACAACCCCTATGGCTACACCTTC. Residues: CASIPRDNPYGYTF.

V and J are TRBV5-1 and TRBJ2-2; D may match TRBD1 or TRBD2 (6 bases each). Germline assignment: CDR1 SGHRS and CDR2 YFSETQ. The CDR3 extends over 15 amino acids. Trimming stripped 5 bases from V and 0 bases from J, with 11 bases between. The CDR3 bases are TGCGCCAGCAGTTCGGGGGCCGCGAACACCGGGGAGCTGTTTTTT. This codes for CASSSGAANTGELFF. Drawing the rest from reference TRBV5-1 and TRBJ2-2, the complete variable domain is KAGVTQTPRYLIKTRGQQVTLSCSPISGHRSVSWYQQTPGQGLQFLFEYFSETQRNKGNFPGRFSGRQFSNSRSEMNVSTLELGDSALYLCASSSGAANTGELFFGEGSRLTVL.

The rearrangement links TRBV11-3 to TRBJ2-7, with D perhaps assigned TRBD1 or TRBD2 (5 bases each). V was shortened by 2 bases and J by 3 bases, with 11 bases between the two germline ends. CDR1 SGHNT and CDR2 YENEEA come from the germline V gene. This CDR3 spans 14 amino acids. As DNA, the CDR3 is TGTGCCAGCAGCTTATCAGGGACCGACTACGAGCAGTACTTC. This encodes CASSLSGTDYEQYF.

The V call is TRBV10-3, the J call TRBJ2-7, with D possibly being TRBD1 or TRBD2 (5 bases each). This CDR3 has 12 amino acids. Between the trimmed V and J ends, which lost 6 bases and 5 bases, there was a span of 11 bases. Germline loops: CDR1 ENHRY, CDR2 SYGVKD. The CDR3 DNA sequence: TGTGCCATCAGGGGGGACGGCGACGAGCAGTACTTC. Amino acids: CAIRGDGDEQYF.